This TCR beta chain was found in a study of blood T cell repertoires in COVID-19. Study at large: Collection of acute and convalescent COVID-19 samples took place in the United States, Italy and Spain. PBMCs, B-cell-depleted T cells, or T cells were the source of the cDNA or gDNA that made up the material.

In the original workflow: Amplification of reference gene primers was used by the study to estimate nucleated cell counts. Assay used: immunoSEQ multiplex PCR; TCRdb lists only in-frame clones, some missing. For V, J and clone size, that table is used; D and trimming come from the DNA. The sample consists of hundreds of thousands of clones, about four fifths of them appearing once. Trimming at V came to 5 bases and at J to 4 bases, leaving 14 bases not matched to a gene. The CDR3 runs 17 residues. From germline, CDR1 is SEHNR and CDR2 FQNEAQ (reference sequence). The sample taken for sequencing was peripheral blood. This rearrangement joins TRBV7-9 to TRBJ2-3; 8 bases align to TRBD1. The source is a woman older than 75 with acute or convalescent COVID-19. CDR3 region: CASSPGIGTGVSDTQYF. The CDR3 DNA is TGTGCCAGCAGCCCCGGGATAGGGACAGGAGTTTCAGATACGCAGTATTTT.